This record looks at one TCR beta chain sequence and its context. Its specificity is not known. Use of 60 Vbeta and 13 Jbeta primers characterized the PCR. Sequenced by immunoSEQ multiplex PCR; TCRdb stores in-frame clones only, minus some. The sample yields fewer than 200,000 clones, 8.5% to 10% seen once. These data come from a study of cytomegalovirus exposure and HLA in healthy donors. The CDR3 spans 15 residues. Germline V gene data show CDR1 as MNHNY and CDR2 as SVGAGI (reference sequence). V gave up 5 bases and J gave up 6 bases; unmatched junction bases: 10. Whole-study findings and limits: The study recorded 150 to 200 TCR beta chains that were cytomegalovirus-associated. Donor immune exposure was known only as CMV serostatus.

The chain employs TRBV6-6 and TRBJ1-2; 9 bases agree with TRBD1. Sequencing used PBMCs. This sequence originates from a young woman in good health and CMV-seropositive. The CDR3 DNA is TGTGCCAGCAGTGAGCCGGGACAGGGCCACAATGGCTACACCTTC. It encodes CASSEPGQGHNGYTF.